The 23 T cell receptor beta chains in this list originate from one sample, sequenced in a study of TIL therapy for anti-PD-1-resistant metastatic lung cancer (dated by TCRdb to the early 2020s). The time point tag for this specimen amounts to: pre-treatment sample, taken before nivolumab and TIL therapy. Using bias-controlled multiplex PCR with the immunoSEQ v3 hsTCRB kit, the TCR beta CDR3 regions were amplified from genomic DNA. Imported from immuneACCESS, the table was reduced by TCRdb to in-frame sequences with V and J called. These copies leave out some clones; in studies compared against another copy, an unresolved V gene accounts for under half, and the cause of the remainder is not known. Present in this sample are over 15,000 clones, 75% to 80% of which were seen just once. The biggest ten clones account for approximately 7% of the sample. The specimen comprised blood, sampled at baseline. These TCRs come from a person between 25 and 79 years old with non-small cell lung cancer.

This clone is judged medium-sized. The chain carries TRBV6-2 or TRBV6-3 and TRBJ1-2, with D possibly being TRBD1 (5 bases). The ends were cut back, 1 base at V and 3 bases at J, with 9 bases in the middle. The germline CDR1 and CDR2 sequences are MNHEY and SVGEGT. The CDR3 totals 14 residues. As DNA, the CDR3 is TGTGCCAGCAGTTACTTCGACAGACACTATGGCTACACCTTC. Its protein product is CASSYFDRHYGYTF.

This clone has a single count. This rearrangement joins TRBV7-2 to TRBJ2-3; D gene ambiguous. The CDR3 has 15 residues. CDR1 is SGHTA, CDR2 FQGNSA, per germline. Trimming cost V 4 bases and J 0 bases, with 11 bases left between them. CDR3 in amino acids: CASSSTRTSTDTQYF. In DNA, the CDR3 is TGTGCCAGCAGCTCGACTCGCACTAGCACAGATACGCAGTATTTT.

This chain links TRBV7-3 with TRBJ2-2; no definite D call. Trimming stripped 2 bases from V and 3 bases from J, with 7 bases between. This CDR3 spans 14 amino acids. CDR1 is SGHTA, CDR2 FQGTGA, per germline. CDR3 protein: CASSLRGDTGELFF. In nucleotides, the CDR3 is TGTGCCAGCAGCTTACGTGGAGACACCGGGGAGCTGTTTTTT.

This chain joins TRBV18 and TRBJ1-4, with D hard to call. V was pared by 1 base and J by 12 bases, with 12 bases between. From germline, CDR1 is KGHSH and CDR2 LQKENI. The CDR3 has 13 residues. CDR3 sequence reads: CASSPLRERELFF. DNA for the CDR3: TGTGCCAGCTCACCACTCCGGGAGAGGGAACTGTTTTTT.

CDR3 region: CASSVSSGSSYEQYF. In DNA, the CDR3 is TGTGCCAGCAGCGTAAGCAGCGGGAGCTCCTACGAGCAGTACTTC. This rearrangement joins TRBV9 to TRBJ2-7; 8 bases fit TRBD2. Trimming removed 1 base from V and 0 bases from J; junction bases left unmatched: 3. The germline gives CDR1 SGDLS, CDR2 YYNGEE. This CDR3 is 15 amino acids long.

CDR3 region: CASSISKAETQYF. The CDR3 DNA sequence: TGTGCCAGTAGTATAAGTAAGGCAGAGACCCAGTACTTC. J is TRBJ2-5 and V is TRBV19; D gene uncertain. Germline CDR1 and CDR2: LNHDA and SQIVND (reference sequence). The CDR3 contains 13 residues. V was shortened by 2 bases and J by 4 bases, with 8 bases between the two germline ends.

The chain recombines TRBV28 with TRBJ2-7; TRBD2 agrees at 11 bases. Trimming at V came to 5 bases and at J to 4 bases, leaving 7 bases not matched to a gene. The CDR3 loop spans 15 amino acids. Germline CDR1 MDHEN, CDR2 SYDVKM. CDR3 in amino acids: CASSPPTSGIYEQYF. As DNA, the CDR3 is TGTGCCAGCAGTCCCCCGACTAGCGGGATATACGAGCAGTACTTC.

This sequence joins TRBV6-2 or TRBV6-3 and TRBJ2-7, with TRBD2 matching over 7 bases. Losses at the gene ends were 3 bases for V and 2 bases for J; bases not matched to a gene: 7. CDR3 size: 15 residues. The germline V gene encodes CDR1 MNHEY and CDR2 SVGEGT. Here the CDR3 DNA reads TGTGCCAGCAGTTATAAGGCTAGCGGACCCTACGAGCAGTACTTC. Encoded protein: CASSYKASGPYEQYF.

This chain connects TRBV7-9 to TRBJ2-5; TRBD1 is a possible D gene (6 bases). Germline assignment: CDR1 SEHNR and CDR2 FQNEAQ (reference sequence). The V end lost 2 bases, the J end lost 4 bases, and 8 bases lay between the germline ends. The CDR3 sequence is 13 residues long. The CDR3 DNA is TGTGCCAGCAGCTTATTACAGGGAGAGACCCAGTACTTC. This translates into CASSLLQGETQYF.

The genes are TRBV5-1 and TRBJ1-2, with a tentative D call TRBD1 (6 bases). Per germline, CDR1 SGHRS and CDR2 YFSETQ. CDR3 length: 14 amino acids. The V end was cut by 3 bases, the J end by 3 bases, with 12 bases between. The CDR3 protein is CASSSKGVDYGYTF. In DNA, the CDR3 is TGCGCCAGCAGCTCGAAGGGGGTTGACTATGGCTACACCTTC.

J is TRBJ2-3 and V is TRBV7-9; no firm D call. The V gene lost 1 base and the J gene lost 0 bases, with 11 bases spanning the gap. Germline CDR1 reads SEHNR; CDR2 reads FQNEAQ (reference sequence). The CDR3 runs to 16 residues. The CDR3 region is CASSLGTGASTDTQYF. CDR3 nucleotide sequence: TGTGCCAGCAGCTTAGGAACGGGCGCCAGCACAGATACGCAGTATTTT.

The table lists this clone with a count of one. This chain joins TRBV6-1 and TRBJ1-3; D perhaps matches TRBD1 (5 bases). CDR3 size: 15 residues. With 3 bases removed from V and 4 bases from J, the gap between germline ends came to 13 bases. CDR1 is MNHNS and CDR2 is SASEGT in the germline V gene. Here the CDR3 DNA reads TGTGCCAGCAGTGACGGGGGGGGATACGGAAACACCATATATTTT. Residues: CASSDGGGYGNTIYF.

This sequence joins TRBV6-5 and TRBJ1-5; D not certain. This CDR3 comprises 16 residues. Germline V gene data show CDR1 as MNHEY and CDR2 as SVGAGI. Trimming took 0 bases from V and 0 from J, leaving 9 bases between them. The CDR3 nucleotides read TGTGCCAGCAGTTACTCTCCGTCCGGTAGCAATCAGCCCCAGCATTTT. Translation: CASSYSPSGSNQPQHF.

This clone was seen only a few times. V and J are TRBV27 and TRBJ2-7, with D tentatively TRBD2 (5 bases). Germline V gene data show CDR1 as MNHEY and CDR2 as SMNVEV (reference sequence). V shed 3 bases and J shed 4 bases, with 13 bases lying between them. The CDR3 loop spans 14 amino acids. For the CDR3, the DNA is TGTGCCAGCAGTTTTGGTGGGAGTGTGTACGAGCAGTACTTC. Translation gives CASSFGGSVYEQYF.

This clone was found once. The chain couples TRBV11-2 to TRBJ2-7, with 9 bases lining up with TRBD1. Germline values: CDR1 SGHAT, CDR2 FQNNGV. This CDR3 is 15 amino acids long. V trimming: 4 bases; J trimming: 2 bases; junction bases outside the gene matches: 6. For the CDR3, the DNA is TGTGCCAGCAGCTCGATCCGGGACAGGGCCTACGAGCAGTACTTC. Protein: CASSSIRDRAYEQYF.

The rearrangement links TRBV19 to TRBJ2-1; 9 nucleotides match TRBD1. The CDR3 consists of 15 residues. Trimming at V came to 6 bases and at J to 2 bases, leaving 5 bases not matched to a gene. Per germline, CDR1 LNHDA and CDR2 SQIVND (reference sequence). CDR3 loop: CASSDRGGTYNEQFF. CDR3 DNA: TGTGCCAGTAGCGACAGGGGGGGGACCTACAATGAGCAGTTCTTC.

This clone appeared a single time. The rearrangement links TRBV30 to TRBJ1-5; D call uncertain. Deletions cut 0 bases from V and 2 bases from J, with 17 bases between. Per germline, CDR1 GTSNPN and CDR2 SVGIG (reference sequence). This CDR3 spans 17 amino acids. The CDR3 here is CAWSVRPGVRGNQPQHF. As DNA, the CDR3 is TGTGCCTGGAGTGTACGGCCCGGGGTGCGCGGCAATCAGCCCCAGCATTTT.

The rearrangement uses TRBV6-6 and TRBJ2-1; no clear D. The CDR3 consists of 13 residues. Trimming cost V 7 bases and J 4 bases, with 11 bases left between them. Germline lookup yields CDR1 MNHNY and CDR2 SVGAGI (reference sequence). CDR3 bases: TGTGCCAGCACACCCTTGTGGTACAATGAGCAGTTCTTC. Translated: CASTPLWYNEQFF.

The chain links TRBV12-3 or TRBV12-4 to TRBJ1-1; TRBD1 might be the D (5 bases). The V gene lost 6 bases and the J gene lost 5 bases, with 10 bases spanning the gap. CDR3 length: 12 residues. CDR3: CASRPRGTEAFF. As DNA, the CDR3 is TGTGCCAGCAGACCAAGGGGAACTGAAGCTTTCTTT.

This rearrangement joins TRBV3-1 (or the pseudogene TRBV3-2) to TRBJ1-1, with unresolved D. Trimming took off 2 bases at V and 1 base at J, with 11 bases between the two ends. This CDR3 is built from 15 residues. From germline, CDR1 is LGHDT and CDR2 YNNKEL (reference sequence). CDR3 sequence (DNA): TGTGCCAGCAGCCAATATAGACACTCGAACACTGAAGCTTTCTTT. Translating gives CASSQYRHSNTEAFF.

This clone came up a few times. The chain links TRBV24-1 to TRBJ1-5; D not resolved. The V and J ends lost 4 bases and 0 bases respectively, with 6 bases between them. CDR1 and CDR2 from the germline V gene are KGHDR and SFDVKD. This CDR3 contains 14 residues. The CDR3 sequence is CATSDRTSNQPQHF. CDR3 sequence (DNA): TGTGCCACCAGTGACCGGACTAGCAATCAGCCCCAGCATTTT.

As to this clone: A read error may account for a junction end that differs from germline. This chain uses TRBV13 with TRBJ2-7; a weak D match, TRBD1 (5 bases). The CDR3 contains 14 residues. Looked up from germline, CDR1 is PRHDT and CDR2 is FYEKMQ (reference sequence). CDR3 protein: CASSVGVSSYEQYF. DNA for the CDR3: TGTGCCAGCAGCGTAGGGGTAAGCTCCTACGAGCAGTACTTC.

V usage is TRBV11-2 and J usage is TRBJ2-3; TRBD2 matches 7 bases. Germline CDR1 reads SGHAT; CDR2 reads FQNNGV. The CDR3 is 18 residues long. The ends lost 1 base at V and 0 bases at J; junction bases unmatched: 10. CDR3 loop: CASSLAGASGTSTDTQYF. DNA of the CDR3: TGTGCCAGCAGCTTAGCAGGCGCTAGCGGCACTAGCACAGATACGCAGTATTTT.